Listed below are T cell receptor beta chains from one sample, sequenced in a study of CD8 T cells in ankylosing spondylitis. MiXCR was run by TCRdb on the 5' RACE reads, yielding one entry per CDR3 protein. The sample lists roughly 220,000 distinct CDR3 sequences; around 20% were seen once. Sequencing input: blood, either unsorted or a sorted T cell fraction (not recorded which). These receptors all come from a male donor with ankylosing spondylitis. CDR3s include the opening cysteine and the closing phenylalanine or tryptophan. Fields, in order: J gene, clone size, D gene, V gene, CDR3 protein, CDR3 DNA. The D gene is left open where the match is weak. Expanded clones get a size class; other rows say once, few or many, or leave the size out.

TRBJ2-6	-	TRBD1	TRBV27	CASSPRDRGSGANVLTF	TGTGCCAGCAGTCCGCGGGACAGGGGCTCTGGGGCCAACGTCCTGACTTTC
TRBJ2-7	many	-	TRBV5-1	CASSLEGGPYEQYF	TGCGCCAGCAGCTTGGAGGGGGGGCCCTACGAGCAGTACTTC
TRBJ2-7	-	-	TRBV24-1	CATSDLFPDPLSYEQYF	TGTGCCACCAGTGATCTCTTCCCTGACCCTTTGTCCTACGAGCAGTACTTC
TRBJ1-1	many	TRBD1	TRBV9	CASSAGTASEAFF	TGTGCCAGCAGCGCAGGGACAGCTTCTGAAGCTTTCTTT
TRBJ2-1	-	TRBD1	TRBV12-3/TRBV12-4	CASSLGTGPNEQFF	TGTGCCAGCAGTTTAGGGACAGGTCCCAATGAGCAGTTCTTC
TRBJ2-3	many	-	TRBV29-1	CSAWLGDTQYF	TGCAGCGCCTGGCTAGGGGATACGCAGTATTTT
TRBJ2-7	few	-	TRBV5-5	CASSLMGGTYEQYF	TGTGCCAGCAGCTTGATGGGTGGCACCTACGAGCAGTACTTC
TRBJ2-3	-	TRBD2	TRBV7-9	CASMSSGRTDTQYF	TGTGCCAGCATGTCTAGCGGGAGAACAGATACGCAGTATTTT
TRBJ2-7	many	-	TRBV11-2	CASSGAGPSYEQYF	TGTGCCAGCAGCGGTGCGGGTCCCTCCTACGAGCAGTACTTC
TRBJ2-3	-	-	TRBV20-1	CSARDNLGRSNTDTQYF	TGCAGTGCTAGAGATAACCTCGGACGGAGCAACACAGATACGCAGTATTTT
TRBJ2-4	-	TRBD2	TRBV2	CASRGSGDVAKNIQYF	TGTGCCAGCAGGGGTAGCGGGGACGTGGCCAAAAACATTCAGTACTTC
TRBJ2-7	few	-	TRBV27	CASSLWGVGYEQYF	TGTGCCAGCAGTTTATGGGGCGTAGGATACGAGCAGTACTTC
TRBJ2-5	few	TRBD2	TRBV20-1	CSARAERGPLLTQYF	TGCAGTGCTAGAGCCGAGCGGGGGCCTCTTCTGACCCAGTACTTC
TRBJ2-1	few	-	TRBV5-5	CASRKGESVGNEQFF	TGTGCCAGCAGGAAAGGGGAATCGGTAGGTAATGAGCAGTTCTTC
TRBJ2-1	few	TRBD2	TRBV6-2/TRBV6-3	CASGLADYNEQFF	TGTGCCAGCGGGCTAGCGGACTACAATGAGCAGTTCTTC
TRBJ2-7	few	TRBD1	TRBV7-9	CASSYPDRGIYEQYF	TGTGCCAGCAGCTACCCAGACAGGGGGATCTACGAGCAGTACTTC
TRBJ2-5	-	-	TRBV6-2/TRBV6-3	CASSYSTVTKGETQYF	TGTGCCAGCAGTTATTCAACAGTAACTAAAGGGGAGACCCAGTACTTC
TRBJ1-1	few	TRBD1	TRBV29-1	CSVELQGGVTEAFF	TGCAGCGTTGAATTACAGGGGGGAGTTACTGAAGCTTTCTTT
TRBJ2-1	-	-	TRBV6-5	CASSYSGGEQFF	TGTGCCAGCAGTTACTCAGGGGGTGAGCAGTTCTTC
TRBJ1-1	few	-	TRBV12-3/TRBV12-4	CASSLQVRTEAFF	TGTGCCAGCAGCCTACAGGTTCGAACTGAAGCTTTCTTT
TRBJ2-1	-	TRBD2	TRBV7-9	CAGRLAADNEQFF	TGTGCCGGACGGCTAGCGGCCGACAATGAGCAGTTCTTC
TRBJ1-5	few	-	TRBV4-3	CASSQDQRGDQPQHF	TGCGCCAGCAGCCAAGATCAGCGGGGCGATCAGCCCCAGCATTTT
TRBJ2-1	few	-	TRBV4-1	CASSQGPSEQFF	TGCGCCAGCAGCCAAGGGCCCTCCGAGCAGTTCTTC
TRBJ2-1	few	TRBD1	TRBV19	CASSPGTGLLNEQFF	TGTGCCAGTAGCCCGGGGACAGGGTTATTAAATGAGCAGTTCTTC
TRBJ2-7	-	-	TRBV27	CASRYPDSDEQYF	TGTGCCAGCCGTTACCCCGACAGCGACGAGCAGTACTTC
TRBJ1-1	-	TRBD1	TRBV4-1	CASSQEGQVNTEAFF	TGCGCCAGCAGCCAAGAGGGACAGGTGAACACTGAAGCTTTCTTT
TRBJ1-1	-	TRBD1	TRBV28	CASSQGQGILNTEAFF	TGTGCCAGCAGTCAAGGACAGGGTATATTGAACACTGAAGCTTTCTTT
TRBJ2-5	-	-	TRBV6-5	CATSSGFGRETQYF	TGTGCCACCAGTTCAGGGTTTGGGAGAGAGACCCAGTACTTC
TRBJ1-6	few	-	TRBV3-1	CASSQGGELRPLHF	TGTGCCAGCAGCCAAGGAGGAGAATTGCGGCCCCTCCACTTT
TRBJ2-7	few	-	TRBV12-3/TRBV12-4	CASSRTAPEQYF	TGTGCCAGCTCTAGGACTGCTCCCGAGCAGTACTTC
TRBJ2-3	-	TRBD2	TRBV4-3	CASSQWTSGRVPTDTQYF	TGCGCCAGCAGCCAGTGGACTAGCGGGAGGGTACCCACAGATACGCAGTATTTT
TRBJ1-5	many	-	TRBV20-1	CSAAAGEGFNQPQHF	TGCAGTGCCGCGGCGGGTGAAGGGTTTAATCAGCCCCAGCATTTT
TRBJ1-1	many	-	TRBV7-9	CASRQGQREAFF	TGTGCCAGCAGACAGGGTCAAAGGGAAGCTTTCTTT
TRBJ2-3	-	-	TRBV25-1	CASSDLAFTDTQYF	TGTGCCAGCAGTGATCTAGCCTTCACAGATACGCAGTATTTT
TRBJ2-7	-	TRBD2	TRBV5-1	CASSFELAGGYEQYF	TGCGCCAGCAGCTTTGAACTAGCGGGAGGCTACGAGCAGTACTTC
TRBJ1-6	few	-	TRBV7-9	CASRSGGGGNSPLHF	TGTGCCAGCAGATCTGGGGGAGGCGGTAATTCACCCCTCCACTTT